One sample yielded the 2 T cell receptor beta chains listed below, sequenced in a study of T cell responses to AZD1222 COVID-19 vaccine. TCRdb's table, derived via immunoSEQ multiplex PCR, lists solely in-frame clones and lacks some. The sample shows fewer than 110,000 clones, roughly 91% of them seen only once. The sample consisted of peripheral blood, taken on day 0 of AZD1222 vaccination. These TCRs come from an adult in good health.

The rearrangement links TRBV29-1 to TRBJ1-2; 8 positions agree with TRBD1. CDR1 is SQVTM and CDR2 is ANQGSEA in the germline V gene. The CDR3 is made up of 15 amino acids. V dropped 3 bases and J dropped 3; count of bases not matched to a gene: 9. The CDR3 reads CSVDNLRTGHYGYTF. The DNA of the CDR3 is TGCAGCGTTGATAATTTAAGGACAGGGCACTATGGCTACACCTTC.

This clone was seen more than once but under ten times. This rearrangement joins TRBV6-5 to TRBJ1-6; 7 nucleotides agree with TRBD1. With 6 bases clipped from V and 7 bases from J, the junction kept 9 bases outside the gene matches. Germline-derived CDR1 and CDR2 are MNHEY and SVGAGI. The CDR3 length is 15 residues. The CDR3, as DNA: TGTGCCAGCAGGGACAGGAGCGGGTTGAATTCACCCCTCCACTTT. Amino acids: CASRDRSGLNSPLHF.